This TCR beta chain was profiled in a study of response to subunit inactivated influenza vaccine (dated by TCRdb to 2016 to 2018). Turning to the overall study: Deep quantitative profiling of the T cell receptor repertoire was used in the study to follow responses to a trivalent subunit inactivated influenza vaccine.

What the authors observed across the whole study: According to the authors, only a limited number of new T cells may be recruited by each seasonal influenza vaccination.

In light of the paper, this sample's time point label describes: 45 days after influenza vaccine administration. Libraries were made using RT-PCR. The listed sequencing device is Illumina HiSeq 2500. TCRdb trimmed the raw reads at Q25, called clones with MiXCR and kept productive beta chains. Each record represents a unique CDR3 protein, reported with the most common genes and DNA among its rows. The table for this sample lists about 160,000 distinct CDR3 sequences; 11% of them were counted only once. The ten largest clones represent roughly an eighth of the sample. The sample holds many counts of this clonotype. The antigen it recognizes is unknown. It has no much larger one-base neighbor in the sample; base qualities were not kept. This specimen was non-naive T cells sorted from PBMCs, taken roughly 46 days after vaccination. The cell subset or site label corresponds to: memory T cell fraction. This receptor was taken from a man aged 45-60 years who received an inactivated influenza vaccine. Donor details come from another sample of the same person, matched by shared clones.

The CDR3 protein sequence reads: CASSLDTAQETQYF. At the DNA level, the sequence is TGTGCCAGCAGCTTGGACACAGCACAAGAGACCCAGTACTTC. The rearranged chain carries TRBV7-9 and TRBJ2-5, with a tentative D gene TRBD1 over 5 matching bases. According to the germline V gene (reference sequence), CDR1 reads SEHNR and CDR2 reads FQNEAQ. Between the V and J ends, shortened by 3 bases and 2 bases respectively, the junction contains 10 bases. The CDR3 starts with the cysteine, ends with the phenylalanine, and has 14 residues. Left in the record is the CDR3 DNA by itself, 42 bases read in frame from the first base.